This is a list of T cell receptor beta chains from one sample in a study of shared clonotypes between healthy human individuals. Clones were read by immunoSEQ multiplex PCR, and TCRdb kept only the in-frame ones, dropping some. The sample lists millions of clones, approximately 92% occurring once. Sequenced material: naive CD4+ T cells sorted from blood. The receptors derive from a man between 18 and 29 years old in good health. Each CDR3 is given with its conserved first and last residue. The D gene is left open where the match is weak. Size is omitted from some rows. Given values are once, few, many or a class for expanded clones.

j_gene: TRBJ2-3
abundance: -
v_gene: TRBV27
d_gene: TRBD2
CDR3aa: CASSSPASGSGYF
CDR3nt: TGTGCCAGCAGTTCCCCAGCTAGCGGGAGTGGGTATTTT

j_gene: TRBJ2-7
abundance: -
v_gene: TRBV30
d_gene: TRBD1
CDR3aa: CAWRRDRVSEQYF
CDR3nt: TGTGCCTGGAGAAGGGACAGGGTCAGCGAGCAGTACTTC

j_gene: TRBJ2-3
abundance: -
v_gene: TRBV5-4
d_gene: -
CDR3aa: CASSATGTDTQYF
CDR3nt: TGTGCCAGCAGCGCCACAGGGACAGATACGCAGTATTTT

j_gene: TRBJ2-5
abundance: once
v_gene: TRBV6-5
d_gene: -
CDR3aa: CASSYWEETQYF
CDR3nt: TGTGCCAGCAGTTACTGGGAAGAGACCCAGTACTTC

j_gene: TRBJ2-1
abundance: -
v_gene: TRBV14
d_gene: -
CDR3aa: CASSQAQSARFF
CDR3nt: TGTGCCAGCAGCCAGGCTCAAAGCGCCCGGTTCTTC

j_gene: TRBJ1-4
abundance: -
v_gene: TRBV27
d_gene: TRBD1
CDR3aa: CASSHKATGDFEKLFF
CDR3nt: TGTGCCAGCAGTCATAAGGCAACAGGGGACTTCGAAAAACTGTTTTTT

j_gene: TRBJ2-2
abundance: -
v_gene: TRBV19
d_gene: TRBD1
CDR3aa: CAIRQGSNTGELFF
CDR3nt: TGTGCCATAAGACAGGGATCGAACACCGGGGAGCTGTTTTTT

j_gene: TRBJ1-5
abundance: -
v_gene: TRBV15
d_gene: -
CDR3aa: CATSTDNSNQPQHF
CDR3nt: TGTGCCACCAGCACTGACAATAGCAATCAGCCCCAGCATTTT

j_gene: TRBJ1-4
abundance: -
v_gene: TRBV5-1
d_gene: -
CDR3aa: CASSWAGTNNEKLFF
CDR3nt: TGCGCCAGCAGCTGGGCCGGCACAAATAATGAAAAACTGTTTTTT

j_gene: TRBJ1-6
abundance: once
v_gene: TRBV27
d_gene: -
CDR3aa: CASSLYRGKGSYNSPLHF
CDR3nt: TGTGCCAGCAGTTTATATCGGGGAAAGGGCTCCTATAATTCACCCCTCCACTTT

j_gene: TRBJ2-1
abundance: -
v_gene: TRBV5-1
d_gene: -
CDR3aa: CASSLEGPNEQFF
CDR3nt: TGCGCCAGCAGCTTGGAAGGTCCAAATGAGCAGTTCTTC

j_gene: TRBJ1-1
abundance: -
v_gene: TRBV21-1
d_gene: -
CDR3aa: CASSKDEREAFF
CDR3nt: TGTGCCAGCAGCAAAGACGAGAGGGAAGCTTTCTTT

j_gene: TRBJ1-1
abundance: -
v_gene: TRBV5-8
d_gene: TRBD1
CDR3aa: CASRTGGGNWNTEAFF
CDR3nt: TGTGCCAGTAGGACAGGGGGAGGGAATTGGAACACTGAAGCTTTCTTT

j_gene: TRBJ2-5
abundance: -
v_gene: TRBV5-1
d_gene: -
CDR3aa: CASSLADGARQETQYF
CDR3nt: TGCGCCAGCAGCTTGGCGGACGGGGCACGCCAAGAGACCCAGTACTTC

j_gene: TRBJ2-5
abundance: -
v_gene: TRBV5-5
d_gene: -
CDR3aa: CASSSGLRQETQYF
CDR3nt: TGTGCCAGCAGCTCGGGACTTCGCCAAGAGACCCAGTACTTC

j_gene: TRBJ2-2
abundance: -
v_gene: TRBV7-2
d_gene: -
CDR3aa: CASSLVGHLGTGELFF
CDR3nt: TGTGCCAGCAGCTTAGTAGGACACCTGGGGACCGGGGAGCTGTTTTTT

j_gene: TRBJ1-2
abundance: -
v_gene: TRBV10-3
d_gene: -
CDR3aa: CAISESGFLLQIYGYTF
CDR3nt: TGTGCCATCAGTGAGTCCGGGTTCCTTTTACAAATCTATGGCTACACCTTC

j_gene: TRBJ1-3
abundance: -
v_gene: TRBV5-1
d_gene: -
CDR3aa: CASSLDAQGSGNTIYF
CDR3nt: TGCGCCAGCAGCTTGGACGCACAGGGTTCTGGAAACACCATATATTTT

j_gene: TRBJ1-1
abundance: -
v_gene: TRBV18
d_gene: -
CDR3aa: CASSPDNTEAFF
CDR3nt: TGTGCCAGCTCACCCGATAACACTGAAGCTTTCTTT

j_gene: TRBJ2-5
abundance: -
v_gene: TRBV18
d_gene: -
CDR3aa: CASSPLGRETQYF
CDR3nt: TGTGCCAGCTCACCATTAGGGCGAGAGACCCAGTACTTC

j_gene: TRBJ2-5
abundance: -
v_gene: TRBV10-3
d_gene: -
CDR3aa: CAISAGTGRETQYF
CDR3nt: TGTGCCATCAGTGCGGGTACGGGGAGGGAGACCCAGTACTTC

j_gene: TRBJ2-5
abundance: -
v_gene: TRBV7-3
d_gene: -
CDR3aa: CASSLGTGETQYF
CDR3nt: TGTGCCAGCAGCCTCGGGACCGGAGAGACCCAGTACTTC

j_gene: TRBJ1-6
abundance: -
v_gene: TRBV5-6
d_gene: -
CDR3aa: CASSLRPSLNSPLHF
CDR3nt: TGTGCCAGCAGCCTTCGTCCCAGCTTAAATTCACCCCTCCACTTT

j_gene: TRBJ2-2
abundance: once
v_gene: TRBV4-3
d_gene: -
CDR3aa: CASSQEVNTGELFF
CDR3nt: TGCGCCAGCAGCCAAGAAGTCAACACCGGGGAGCTGTTTTTT

j_gene: TRBJ1-2
abundance: -
v_gene: TRBV6-5
d_gene: -
CDR3aa: CASSYSQGGYTF
CDR3nt: TGTGCCAGCAGTTACTCCCAGGGCGGCTACACCTTC

j_gene: TRBJ2-6
abundance: -
v_gene: TRBV4-3
d_gene: -
CDR3aa: CASSQDRTAGANVLTF
CDR3nt: TGCGCCAGCAGCCAAGATAGGACAGCTGGGGCCAACGTCCTGACTTTC

j_gene: TRBJ1-6
abundance: few
v_gene: TRBV9
d_gene: -
CDR3aa: CASSVQGEGSSPLHF
CDR3nt: TGTGCCAGCAGCGTACAGGGAGAGGGTAGTTCACCCCTCCACTTT

j_gene: TRBJ2-7
abundance: once
v_gene: TRBV7-2
d_gene: -
CDR3aa: CASRPNPGLNYEQYF
CDR3nt: TGTGCCAGCAGACCGAACCCGGGACTGAACTACGAGCAGTACTTC

j_gene: TRBJ2-7
abundance: -
v_gene: TRBV7-3
d_gene: -
CDR3aa: CAKWDTFSSEQYF
CDR3nt: TGTGCCAAGTGGGACACCTTTTCATCCGAGCAGTACTTC

j_gene: TRBJ2-3
abundance: -
v_gene: TRBV7-9
d_gene: -
CDR3aa: CASSPPGGNTDTQYF
CDR3nt: TGTGCCAGCAGCCCCCCTGGGGGGAACACAGATACGCAGTATTTT

j_gene: TRBJ1-4
abundance: -
v_gene: TRBV25-1
d_gene: -
CDR3aa: CASEGVATNEKLFF
CDR3nt: TGTGCCTCCGAGGGGGTTGCAACTAATGAAAAACTGTTTTTT

j_gene: TRBJ2-4
abundance: once
v_gene: TRBV27
d_gene: TRBD2
CDR3aa: CASSLGGAKNIQYF
CDR3nt: TGTGCCAGCAGTCTCGGGGGGGCCAAAAACATTCAGTACTTC

j_gene: TRBJ2-1
abundance: -
v_gene: TRBV5-1
d_gene: -
CDR3aa: CASSLAETINEQFF
CDR3nt: TGCGCCAGCAGCTTGGCCGAAACTATCAATGAGCAGTTCTTC

j_gene: TRBJ1-5
abundance: -
v_gene: TRBV7-9
d_gene: -
CDR3aa: CASSLGAVQHF
CDR3nt: TGTGCCAGCAGCTTAGGTGCAGTTCAGCATTTT

j_gene: TRBJ1-1
abundance: -
v_gene: TRBV7-9
d_gene: -
CDR3aa: CASSLGKAVTGTEAFF
CDR3nt: TGTGCCAGCAGCTTAGGGAAGGCGGTGACGGGGACTGAAGCTTTCTTT

j_gene: TRBJ1-6
abundance: -
v_gene: TRBV6-5
d_gene: -
CDR3aa: CASREPGSSPLHF
CDR3nt: TGTGCCAGCAGGGAACCTGGGAGCTCACCCCTCCACTTT

j_gene: TRBJ2-6
abundance: -
v_gene: TRBV7-9
d_gene: -
CDR3aa: CASRNRQATGANVLTF
CDR3nt: TGTGCCAGCAGAAATCGACAGGCCACTGGGGCCAACGTCCTGACTTTC

j_gene: TRBJ1-5
abundance: -
v_gene: TRBV27
d_gene: -
CDR3aa: CASSFLDSNQPQHF
CDR3nt: TGTGCCAGCAGTTTTTTGGATAGCAATCAGCCCCAGCATTTT

j_gene: TRBJ2-5
abundance: -
v_gene: TRBV27
d_gene: -
CDR3aa: CASSSHREGVGETQYF
CDR3nt: TGTGCCAGCAGTTCCCATCGGGAAGGGGTGGGGGAGACCCAGTACTTC

j_gene: TRBJ1-5
abundance: -
v_gene: TRBV4-3
d_gene: -
CDR3aa: CASSPQVRNQPQHF
CDR3nt: TGCGCCAGCAGCCCCCAAGTGCGGAATCAGCCCCAGCATTTT